These T cell receptor beta chains were read from a single sample in a study of blood T cell repertoires in COVID-19. Generated by immunoSEQ multiplex PCR, the TCRdb table keeps only in-frame clones and is missing some. Found here are about 100,000 clones, more than 70% of them singletons; the top ten hold nearly 5%. The source material was peripheral blood. These receptors originate from a man aged 35-49 years with active or convalescent COVID-19. The CDR3 runs from the conserved cysteine through the conserved F or W. The D gene is left open where the match is weak. Size is omitted from some rows. Given values are once, few, many or a class for expanded clones.

>13|TRBV19|NA|TRBJ1-3|NA
TGTGCCAGTCGACAGAACTCTGGAAACACCATATATTTT
CASRQNSGNTIYF
>13|TRBV27|NA|TRBJ2-2|NA
TGTGCCAGCAGACGGGGAGTCACCGGGGAGCTGTTTTTT
CASRRGVTGELFF
>14|TRBV15|TRBD1|TRBJ2-7|NA
TGTGCCACCAGCGGGGGACAGGGGACCTACGAGCAGTACTTC
CATSGGQGTYEQYF
>14|TRBV6-5|TRBD1|TRBJ1-3|NA
TGTGCCGGACAGGGGAGTGACTCTGGAAACACCATATATTTT
CAGQGSDSGNTIYF
>18|TRBV10-3|NA|TRBJ1-5|NA
TGTGCCATCAGTGTTTCCAACCCTGTCAGGGGAGGCAATCAGCCCCAGCATTTT
CAISVSNPVRGGNQPQHF
>13|TRBV2|NA|TRBJ1-6|NA
TGTGCCAGCAGTGGAGGGATAAATTCACCCCTCCACTTT
CASSGGINSPLHF
>16|TRBV6-2/TRBV6-3|TRBD2|TRBJ2-1|NA
TGTGCCAGCAGCCGAGTAGCGGGAGGCCCCTACAATGAGCAGTTCTTC
CASSRVAGGPYNEQFF
>15|TRBV5-1|TRBD2|TRBJ2-5|NA
TGCGCCAGCACCCGGGGACTAGCGGAGGGAGAGACCCAGTACTTC
CASTRGLAEGETQYF
>15|TRBV15|NA|TRBJ2-7|NA
TGTGCCACCAGCAGAGATCAATGGCGGGCCTACGAGCAGTACTTC
CATSRDQWRAYEQYF
>17|TRBV9|TRBD2|TRBJ2-7|NA
TGTGCCAGCAGCGTAGATCCCAAGACCGCGGGAGGCTACGAGCAGTACTTC
CASSVDPKTAGGYEQYF
>13|TRBV4-3|NA|TRBJ2-7|NA
TGCGCCAGCAGCCAATACAGGGACTACGAGCAGTACTTC
CASSQYRDYEQYF
>16|TRBV28|TRBD2|TRBJ2-3|once
TGTGCCAGCAGTTTACTACTAGCGGGATCCACAGATACGCAGTATTTT
CASSLLLAGSTDTQYF
>14|TRBV9|NA|TRBJ1-4|NA
TGTGCCAGCAGCGTAATGGCCAGTTGGGAAAAACTGTTTTTT
CASSVMASWEKLFF
>14|TRBV11-2|NA|TRBJ2-5|NA
TGTGCCAGCAGCCGCGGGCCGGGGCAAGAGACCCAGTACTTC
CASSRGPGQETQYF
>16|TRBV15|TRBD2|TRBJ2-7|NA
TGTGCCACCAGCAGAGATCTTGGTAGCGGGACTGGAGAGCAGTACTTC
CATSRDLGSGTGEQYF
>14|TRBV5-6|TRBD1|TRBJ1-2|NA
TGTGCCAGCAGCTTTGGACAGGGGGCATATGGCTACACCTTC
CASSFGQGAYGYTF
>16|TRBV7-2|TRBD1|TRBJ1-3|NA
TGTGCCAGCAGCCCCCCTGGACAGGGCAGAGCAAACACCATATATTTT
CASSPPGQGRANTIYF
>12|TRBV30|NA|TRBJ2-3|NA
TGTGCCTGGAGTCCGAGCGGGGATACGCAGTATTTT
CAWSPSGDTQYF
>16|TRBV3-1/TRBV3-2|NA|TRBJ1-2|NA
TGTGCCAGCAGCCAAGTCGGGGGGACAACTAACTATGGCTACACCTTC
CASSQVGGTTNYGYTF
>14|TRBV5-4|NA|TRBJ1-1|NA
TGTGCCAGCAGCTTGACAGTTATGAACACTGAAGCTTTCTTT
CASSLTVMNTEAFF
>16|TRBV6-1|TRBD1|TRBJ1-1|NA
TGTGCCAGCAGTGAAGCCCGCCCCGGGACAGGGGACGAGGCTTTCTTT
CASSEARPGTGDEAFF
>15|TRBV5-1|TRBD1|TRBJ1-6|NA
TGCGCCAGCAGCCCAGGGGGCTCCTATAATTCACCCCTCCACTTT
CASSPGGSYNSPLHF
>14|TRBV9|NA|TRBJ1-1|NA
TGTGCCAGCAGCGTAGTCCTCGGAGGCACTGAAGCTTTCTTT
CASSVVLGGTEAFF
>14|TRBV6-5|TRBD1|TRBJ1-2|NA
TGTGCCAGCTCCAATTACCCGACAGGGAGTGGCTACACCTTC
CASSNYPTGSGYTF
>15|TRBV19|NA|TRBJ1-2|once
TGTGCCAGTAGTATCGAGGCAACCTCTAACTATGGCTACACCTTC
CASSIEATSNYGYTF
>16|TRBV18|NA|TRBJ2-1|NA
TGTGCCAGCTCACCTTTTTACAGTAGCTCCTACAATGAGCAGTTCTTC
CASSPFYSSSYNEQFF
>16|TRBV7-2|TRBD2|TRBJ2-1|NA
TGTGCCAGCAGCCTAGGACTAGCGGGATCGGTGGGCAGAGAGTTCTTC
CASSLGLAGSVGREFF
>13|TRBV12-5|NA|TRBJ1-1|NA
TGTGCTAGTGGAAACACACCGAACACTGAAGCTTTCTTT
CASGNTPNTEAFF